This record concerns one T cell receptor (beta chain) sequence. The germline V gene encodes CDR1 MDHEN and CDR2 SYDVKM. The CDR3 sequence is 12 residues long. MiXCR, applied by TCRdb to the PCR reads, yields one record per CDR3 protein. The table shows roughly 14,000 distinct CDR3 sequences, with approximately 51% occurring only once. These data belong to a study of tumor-infiltrating lymphocytes in oesophageal squamous cell carcinoma. This receptor was taken from a male donor with esophageal squamous cell carcinoma. The rearrangement links TRBV28 to TRBJ2-4; D gene uncertain. The assigned J gene may be wrong: the sequence end matches TRBJ2-7 better. The sequenced material came from blood. CDR3 bases: TGTGCCAGCAGCGGCTCTTACTACGAGCAGTACTTC. Protein product: CASSGSYYEQYF.